By share of the sample, the clone carrying this TCR beta chain is medium-sized. The data are from a study of T cells in localized non-small cell lung cancer. Generated by immunoSEQ multiplex PCR, the TCRdb table keeps only in-frame clones and is missing some. Of about 1,400 clones in the sample, 36% are singletons; the top ten hold roughly 8%. The germline CDR1 and CDR2 sequences are SGHNT and YENEEA. The CDR3 length is 17 residues. Trimming removed 3 bases from V and 0 bases from J, with 15 bases in between. The sequence derives from a woman aged 40 to 75 with stage I squamous cell lung carcinoma. The sample in question was normal lung tissue next to the tumor, obtained before any cancer treatment. This rearrangement joins TRBV11-3 to TRBJ1-3; D remains ambiguous. The CDR3 DNA reads as TGTGCCAGCAGCTTGGATTTTGGCTCAAGCTCTGGAAACACCATATATTTT. Amino acids: CASSLDFGSSSGNTIYF.